The source of this TCR beta chain is a study of PD-L1 blockade in urothelial cancer. Study overall: Chemotherapy regimens numbering 0 to 3 had been given to patients. Blood samples contained a median approximately 140,000 T cells.

Synthetic TCR analog templates were spiked into all PCRs individually. The protocol was immunoSEQ multiplex PCR, while the TCRdb copy is restricted to in-frame clones and leaves out a portion. The data show more than 85,000 clones, roughly nine tenths seen once. Notes on this clone: At one boundary the junction diverges from the germline segment, which might be a read error.

The TCR comes from a woman older than 75 with urothelial cancer. Sequences were derived from PBMCs, sampled around atezolizumab (anti-PD-L1) treatment.

In nucleotides, the CDR3 is TGTGCTATTTTAGAGGGACAGGCTATCTTC. Amino acids: CAILEGQAIF. The gene calls are TRBV27 and TRBJ1-2; 8 bases are a match to TRBD1. CDR1 and CDR2 from the germline V gene are MNHEY and SMNVEV (reference sequence). CDR3 length: 10 residues.